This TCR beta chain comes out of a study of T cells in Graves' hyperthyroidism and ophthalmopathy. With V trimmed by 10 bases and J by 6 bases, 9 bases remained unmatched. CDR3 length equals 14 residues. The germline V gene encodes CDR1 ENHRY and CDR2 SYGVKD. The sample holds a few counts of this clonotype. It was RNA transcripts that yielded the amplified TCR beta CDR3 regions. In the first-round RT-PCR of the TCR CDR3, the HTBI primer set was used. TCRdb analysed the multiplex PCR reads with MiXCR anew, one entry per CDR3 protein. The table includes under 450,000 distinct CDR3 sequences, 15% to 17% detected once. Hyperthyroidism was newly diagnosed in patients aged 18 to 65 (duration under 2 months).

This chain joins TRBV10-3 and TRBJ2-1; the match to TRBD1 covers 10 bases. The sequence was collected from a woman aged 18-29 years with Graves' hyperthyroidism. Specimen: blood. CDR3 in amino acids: CATWGTGDSNEQFF. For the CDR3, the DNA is TGTGCCACCTGGGGGACAGGGGATTCCAATGAGCAGTTCTTC.